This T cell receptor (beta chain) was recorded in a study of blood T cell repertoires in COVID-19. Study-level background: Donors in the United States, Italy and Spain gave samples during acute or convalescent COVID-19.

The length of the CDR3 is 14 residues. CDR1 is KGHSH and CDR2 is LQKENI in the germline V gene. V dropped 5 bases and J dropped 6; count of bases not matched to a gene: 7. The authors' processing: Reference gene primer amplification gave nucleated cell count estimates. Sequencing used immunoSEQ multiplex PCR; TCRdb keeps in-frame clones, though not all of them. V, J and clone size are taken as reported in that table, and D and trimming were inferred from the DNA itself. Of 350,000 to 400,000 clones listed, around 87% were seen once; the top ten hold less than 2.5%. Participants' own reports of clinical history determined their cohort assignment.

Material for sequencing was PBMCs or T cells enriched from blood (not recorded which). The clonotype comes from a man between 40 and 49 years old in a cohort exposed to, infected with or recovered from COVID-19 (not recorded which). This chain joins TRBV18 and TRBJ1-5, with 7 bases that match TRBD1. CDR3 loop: CASSSRQGGQPQHF. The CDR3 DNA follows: TGTGCCAGCTCATCCCGACAGGGTGGTCAGCCCCAGCATTTT.